Listed below are T cell receptor beta chains from one sample, sequenced in a study of T cell changes during pregnancy in multiple sclerosis. The data were produced by immunoSEQ multiplex PCR, yet TCRdb's version contains in-frame clones alone and is incomplete. This table has 40,000 to 45,000 clones, about 85% appearing once. This specimen was CD4+ T cells from peripheral blood mononuclear cells, taken after pregnancy. The receptor set was obtained from a female donor with multiple sclerosis, enrolled in a pregnancy study. The CDR3 runs from the conserved cysteine through the conserved F or W. The D gene is left open where the match is weak. Size is stated for part of the rows, as once, few or many counts, or as a class when the clone is expanded.

J: TRBJ2-7
V: TRBV10-2
D: TRBD1
size: .
CDR3: CASSEPGAGGSYEQYF
DNA: TGCGCCAGCAGTGAACCCGGAGCAGGGGGAAGTTACGAGCAGTACTTC

J: TRBJ2-1
V: TRBV7-9
D: .
size: once
CDR3: CASSLSLASSYNEQFF
DNA: TGTGCCAGCAGCTTAAGTCTGGCCAGCTCCTACAATGAGCAGTTCTTC

J: TRBJ1-1
V: TRBV5-1
D: .
size: .
CDR3: CASSFTGINTEAFF
DNA: TGCGCCAGCAGCTTTACAGGGATAAACACTGAAGCTTTCTTT

J: TRBJ1-2
V: TRBV7-2
D: .
size: .
CDR3: CASSWRGRDYGYTF
DNA: TGTGCCAGCAGCTGGAGGGGCAGGGACTATGGCTACACCTTC

J: TRBJ2-7
V: TRBV4-3
D: .
size: .
CDR3: CASSRGGEQYF
DNA: TGCGCCAGCAGCCGTGGGGGGGAGCAGTACTTC

J: TRBJ1-2
V: TRBV2
D: .
size: .
CDR3: CASSEGINYGYTF
DNA: TGTGCCAGCAGTGAGGGCATAAACTATGGCTACACCTTC

J: TRBJ1-2
V: TRBV4-3
D: .
size: once
CDR3: CASSQDWGHSYGYTF
DNA: TGCGCCAGCAGCCAAGATTGGGGACATTCCTATGGCTACACCTTC

J: TRBJ1-2
V: TRBV7-2
D: TRBD1
size: .
CDR3: CASSSGQGYGYTF
DNA: TGTGCCAGCAGCTCGGGACAGGGATATGGCTACACCTTC

J: TRBJ1-1
V: TRBV30
D: .
size: .
CDR3: CAWSVVGGNTEAFF
DNA: TGTGCCTGGAGTGTAGTAGGGGGTAACACTGAAGCTTTCTTT

J: TRBJ1-2
V: TRBV23-1
D: .
size: .
CDR3: CASSQSIGDYGYTF
DNA: TGCGCCAGCAGTCAATCGATCGGGGACTATGGCTACACCTTC

J: TRBJ2-7
V: TRBV7-2
D: .
size: once
CDR3: CASSLNSGPAEQYF
DNA: TGTGCCAGCAGCTTAAACAGCGGACCCGCCGAGCAGTACTTC

J: TRBJ2-6
V: TRBV5-1
D: .
size: .
CDR3: CASSPIGSGAGGANVLTF
DNA: TGCGCCAGCAGCCCCATAGGTTCAGGGGCAGGAGGGGCCAACGTCCTGACTTTC

J: TRBJ1-5
V: TRBV5-3
D: .
size: .
CDR3: CARSALTSNQPQHF
DNA: TGTGCCAGAAGCGCACTCACTAGCAATCAGCCCCAGCATTTT

J: TRBJ2-7
V: TRBV6-6
D: TRBD2
size: .
CDR3: CASSAQAGAYEQYF
DNA: TGTGCCAGCAGTGCTCAAGCGGGGGCCTACGAGCAGTACTTC

J: TRBJ1-6
V: TRBV27
D: TRBD1
size: few
CDR3: CASSSRQGFGSPLHF
DNA: TGTGCCAGCAGTTCCAGACAGGGATTCGGTTCACCCCTCCACTTT

J: TRBJ1-1
V: TRBV28
D: TRBD1
size: .
CDR3: CASSSTGVKTEAFF
DNA: TGTGCCAGCAGTAGTACAGGGGTAAAAACTGAAGCTTTCTTT

J: TRBJ2-1
V: TRBV5-1
D: .
size: .
CDR3: CASSLGPGNEQFF
DNA: TGCGCCAGCAGCTTGGGCCCAGGGAATGAGCAGTTCTTC

J: TRBJ2-2
V: TRBV7-7
D: TRBD2
size: .
CDR3: CASSPRGLPETGELFF
DNA: TGTGCTAGCAGCCCAAGGGGACTACCGGAAACCGGGGAGCTGTTTTTT

J: TRBJ2-6
V: TRBV4-3
D: TRBD1
size: .
CDR3: CASSLSPGQPISGANVLTF
DNA: TGCGCCAGCAGCCTTTCCCCGGGACAGCCGATCTCTGGGGCCAACGTCCTGACTTTC

J: TRBJ1-5
V: TRBV11-3
D: TRBD1
size: once
CDR3: CASSPTDWRQGARQPQHF
DNA: TGTGCCAGCAGCCCAACGGACTGGAGGCAGGGGGCGAGGCAGCCCCAGCATTTT

J: TRBJ1-1
V: TRBV2
D: .
size: .
CDR3: CASRIDGLTPTEAFF
DNA: TGTGCCAGCAGAATCGATGGACTTACTCCCACTGAAGCTTTCTTT

J: TRBJ2-2
V: TRBV4-1
D: TRBD1
size: once
CDR3: CASSQTGGTGELFF
DNA: TGCGCCAGCAGCCAAACAGGGGGCACCGGGGAGCTGTTTTTT